Shown below are 21 T cell receptor beta chains from a single sample sequenced in a study of vaccination effects on CD4 cells after COVID-19. Sequencing was preceded by expansion of antigen-specific CD4+ T cells with viral peptide pools in the ViraFEST assay. Culturing for more than eight days preceded CD4+ T cell isolation. Subjects were given two BNT162b2 or mRNA-1273 vaccine doses. Their antigens are not known. The protocol was immunoSEQ multiplex PCR, while the TCRdb copy is restricted to in-frame clones and leaves out a portion. This table has 25,000 to 30,000 clones, 73% appearing once. Here the sequenced sample was CD4+ T cells from PBMCs cultured with HCoV-NL63 spike peptides, taken after COVID-19 vaccination. The origin of the receptors is a human donor who received a COVID-19 vaccine.

V gene TRBV5-1 combines with J gene TRBJ2-7; no reliable D call. Trimming took 0 bases from V and 5 from J, leaving 9 bases between them. This CDR3 has 13 residues. CDR1 is SGHRS, CDR2 YFSETQ, per germline. DNA of the CDR3: TGCGCCAGCAGCTTGGAGCCTGTCGACGAGCAGTACTTC. Its translation: CASSLEPVDEQYF.

This clone was counted only a few times. V and J are TRBV2 and TRBJ1-6; D remains ambiguous. This CDR3 comprises 13 residues. V lost 3 bases and J 7 bases, leaving 7 bases between the germline ends. Germline CDR1 is SNHLY and CDR2 is FYNNEI. DNA for the CDR3: TGTGCCAGCAGTGAGGAGGGAAATTCACCCCTCCACTTT. This codes for CASSEEGNSPLHF.

The gene calls are TRBV25-1 and TRBJ1-2; 9 bases map to TRBD1. Germline CDR1 reads MGHDK; CDR2 reads SYGVNS. The length of the CDR3 is 16 residues. V trimming: 2 bases; J trimming: 1 base; junction bases outside the gene matches: 5. The CDR3 DNA sequence: TGTGCCAGCAGTGAACCCGGGACAGGGAGTAACTATGGCTACACCTTC. As protein: CASSEPGTGSNYGYTF.

This rearrangement joins TRBV7-6 to TRBJ2-1; 10 bases match TRBD1. This CDR3 region has 15 residues. The germline V gene has CDR1 SGHVS and CDR2 FNYEAQ. The J segment lost 2 bases and the V segment lost 4 bases, leaving 2 bases of the junction unmatched. In DNA form, the CDR3 reads TGTGCCAGCAGCTCAGGACAGGGGGCCTACAATGAGCAGTTCTTC. Translated, it gives CASSSGQGAYNEQFF.

The chain recombines TRBV18 with TRBJ1-4; 9 bases fit TRBD1. V lost 2 bases, J lost 7 bases, and 5 bases stayed unmatched. The CDR3 loop spans 15 amino acids. CDR1 and CDR2 (germline): KGHSH, LQKENI. The CDR3 sequence is CASSPSGTGTEKLFF. In DNA, the CDR3 is TGTGCCAGCTCACCATCCGGGACAGGGACTGAAAAACTGTTTTTT.

The V call is TRBV7-6, the J call TRBJ1-2; D is perhaps TRBD1 (5 bases). Trimming left V 5 bases short and J 1 base short, with 17 bases between. The CDR3 is made up of 16 amino acids. CDR1 and CDR2 from the germline V gene are SGHVS and FNYEAQ. CDR3 region: CASSRGRGTVNYGYTF. CDR3 bases: TGTGCCAGCAGCCGTGGGAGAGGGACGGTTAACTATGGCTACACCTTC.

In its sample, this clone was seen once. V gene TRBV10-1 combines with J gene TRBJ2-1; the D gene is possibly TRBD2 (6 bases). V dropped 3 bases and J dropped 5 bases, with 23 bases sitting between them. Germline V gene lookup returns CDR1 WNHNN and CDR2 SYGVQD (reference sequence). This CDR3 comprises 18 residues. CDR3 residues: CASSEMRGLPHLHNEQFF. The CDR3 region has the DNA TGCGCCAGCAGTGAAATGCGGGGCTTGCCCCACCTGCACAATGAGCAGTTCTTC.

The genes are TRBV7-9 and TRBJ1-5, with 9 bases aligning to TRBD1. The ends lost 5 bases at V and 6 bases at J; junction bases unmatched: 8. The CDR3 sequence is 15 residues long. Looked up from germline, CDR1 is SEHNR and CDR2 is FQNEAQ (reference sequence). The CDR3 coding sequence is TGTGCCAGCAGCCCGGGACAGGGTAAAGGTCAGCCCCAGCATTTT. It encodes CASSPGQGKGQPQHF.

The V call is TRBV5-1, the J call TRBJ2-2, with 16 bases aligning to TRBD2. The trim removed 6 bases at V and 4 bases at J, leaving 18 bases unmatched. Per the germline V gene, CDR1 is SGHRS and CDR2 is YFSETQ. The CDR3 runs to 21 residues. For the CDR3, the DNA is TGCGCCAGCAAGCAACAGATCCCGGGACTAGCGGGGGGGTCGACCACCGGGGAGCTGTTTTTT. Protein product: CASKQQIPGLAGGSTTGELFF.

The V and J genes are TRBV2 and TRBJ1-2; D possibly corresponds to TRBD1 (5 bases). The CDR3 sequence is 13 residues long. V gave up 2 bases and J gave up 7 bases, with 11 bases separating them. Germline lookup yields CDR1 SNHLY and CDR2 FYNNEI. The CDR3 nucleotides read TGTGCCAGCAGTGAAACAGCAGGGAGTGGCTACACCTTC. It codes for CASSETAGSGYTF.

The genes are TRBV10-2 and TRBJ1-6; TRBD1 is a possible D gene (5 bases). Trimming shortened V by 2 bases and J by 1 base, and 9 bases separated the two germline ends. The germline V gene encodes CDR1 WSHSY and CDR2 SAAADI. The CDR3 length is 16 residues. The CDR3 DNA sequence: TGCGCCAGCAGTGAGGCAGGGCTATCCTATAATTCACCCCTCCACTTT. Residues: CASSEAGLSYNSPLHF.

The chain links TRBV19 to TRBJ1-5; 7 bases line up with TRBD1. Germline lookup yields CDR1 LNHDA and CDR2 SQIVND (reference sequence). The CDR3 is 16 residues long. Losses at the gene ends were 7 bases for V and 3 bases for J; bases not matched to a gene: 12. CDR3 bases: TGTGCCAGTACCCAGGGACAGTGGCTATACAATCAGCCCCAGCATTTT. Translating gives CASTQGQWLYNQPQHF.

Here the CDR3 reads CASSSPWDRGREKLFF. CDR3 coding DNA: TGTGCCAGCAGCTCCCCTTGGGACAGGGGGCGTGAAAAACTGTTTTTT. The rearrangement links TRBV7-6 to TRBJ1-4; 12 positions match TRBD1. The ends lost 4 bases at V and 7 bases at J; junction bases unmatched: 7. Germline V gene lookup returns CDR1 SGHVS and CDR2 FNYEAQ. The CDR3 has 16 amino acids.

This clone was detected a few times. V and J are TRBV3-1 (or the pseudogene TRBV3-2) and TRBJ2-2; D not resolved. V was shortened by 1 base and J by 6 bases, with 9 bases between the two germline ends. The CDR3 length is 14 residues. Per germline, CDR1 LGHDT and CDR2 YNNKEL (reference sequence). The CDR3 coding sequence is TGTGCCAGCAGCCAAGGGGTCCAGCCCGGGGAGCTGTTTTTT. Encoded protein: CASSQGVQPGELFF.

A single count supports this clone. The chain joins TRBV27 to TRBJ1-5; possible D gene TRBD1, 5 bases. With 3 bases removed from V and 10 bases from J, the gap between germline ends came to 13 bases. The length of the CDR3 is 13 residues. Germline V gives CDR1 MNHEY, CDR2 SMNVEV (reference sequence). This CDR3 is CASSLGELAPQHF. In DNA form, the CDR3 reads TGTGCCAGCAGTTTGGGGGAGCTAGCCCCCCAGCATTTT.

The chain recombines TRBV29-1 with TRBJ1-2; TRBD1 aligns across 8 bases. The germline gives CDR1 SQVTM, CDR2 ANQGSEA. The CDR3 is 14 amino acids. With 6 bases clipped from V and 5 bases from J, the junction kept 11 bases outside the gene matches. CDR3 region: CSVDPGGFGYGYTF. CDR3 DNA sequence: TGCAGCGTCGATCCAGGGGGCTTTGGGTATGGCTACACCTTC.

J is TRBJ2-1 and V is TRBV5-6, with D perhaps TRBD2 (5 bases). Germline V gene data show CDR1 as SGHDT and CDR2 as YYEEEE. CDR3 length: 15 residues. The V and J ends lost 0 bases and 3 bases respectively, with 10 bases between them. This chain's CDR3 is CASSLGIASYNEQFF. Here the CDR3 DNA reads TGTGCCAGCAGCTTGGGTATAGCGAGCTACAATGAGCAGTTCTTC.

The CDR3 sequence is CASSWQTNYEQYF. Written as DNA, the CDR3 is TGTGCCAGCAGTTGGCAAACTAACTACGAGCAGTACTTC. This rearrangement joins TRBV6-5 to TRBJ2-7; no reliable D call. Germline assignment: CDR1 MNHEY and CDR2 SVGAGI. The CDR3 is 13 amino acids. Trimming left V 4 bases short and J 3 bases short, with 10 bases between.

This clone was seen a few times. J is TRBJ1-5 and V is TRBV21-1. TRBV21-1 is labeled a pseudogene. This CDR3 comprises 17 residues. CDR3 protein: CASSKSLTSLSNQPQHF. DNA of the CDR3: TGTGCCAGCAGCAAAAGTTTAACAAGCCTCAGCAATCAGCCCCAGCATTTT.

The chain couples TRBV19 to TRBJ2-5; unclear D gene. Trimming took off 5 bases at V and 5 bases at J, with 6 bases between the two ends. CDR3 size: 11 residues. Germline V gene lookup returns CDR1 LNHDA and CDR2 SQIVND (reference sequence). The CDR3 nucleotides read TGTGCCAGTAGTTTGGAGGAGACCCAGTACTTC. Translating it yields CASSLEETQYF.

The chain has TRBV3-1 (or the pseudogene TRBV3-2) and TRBJ2-5; 7 bases align to TRBD2. Germline loops: CDR1 LGHDT, CDR2 YNNKEL (reference sequence). This CDR3 region has 14 residues. Trimming took 3 bases from V and 4 from J; bases not matched to a gene: 5. The CDR3 loop reads CASSHFGEGETQYF. In nucleotides, the CDR3 is TGTGCCAGCAGCCACTTTGGGGAGGGAGAGACCCAGTACTTC.